The 27 T cell receptor beta chains listed next were all sequenced from one sample in a study of T cell repertoires in cytomegalovirus infection. No antigen is known for these receptors. TCRdb re-called the reads with MiXCR, one entry per CDR3 protein. The sample includes about 890,000 distinct CDR3 sequences, approximately 33% of them seen just once. The starting material was cultured CD8+ T cells from PBMCs, obtained from culture after CMV antigen stimulation. The receptors were gathered from a human donor in good health (CMV status not recorded). Some clones in this sample may be carry-over from other donors' samples.

The table lists this clonotype with many counts. The chain is built from TRBV12-3 or TRBV12-4 and TRBJ1-6; 9 positions agree with TRBD1. The CDR3 is 13 residues long. V was clipped by 5 bases and J by 11 bases; unmatched bases: 4. CDR3 amino acids: CASSIQGATPLHF. In DNA form, the CDR3 reads TGTGCCAGCAGTATACAGGGGGCCACACCCCTCCACTTT.

The V and J genes are TRBV28 and TRBJ1-1; 10 bases map to TRBD1. Trimming at V came to 10 bases and at J to 3 bases, leaving 11 bases not matched to a gene. CDR3 length: 15 amino acids. The germline V gene has CDR1 MDHEN and CDR2 SYDVKM. The CDR3 loop is CATLDRQGAYTEAFF. The DNA of the CDR3 is TGTGCCACCCTGGACCGACAGGGGGCTTACACTGAAGCTTTCTTT.

This clonotype was seen a handful of times. The genes are TRBV20-1 and TRBJ1-2; 9 nucleotides line up with TRBD1. The trim removed 5 bases at V and 2 bases at J, leaving 9 bases unmatched. This CDR3 contains 15 residues. Germline V lookup: CDR1 DFQATT, CDR2 SNEGSKA (reference sequence). CDR3 region: CSAANRGLTNYGYTF. CDR3 nucleotides: TGCAGTGCTGCCAACAGGGGGCTAACCAACTATGGCTACACCTTC.

This clonotype was seen a few times. The genes are TRBV5-4 and TRBJ2-7, with 7 bases lining up with TRBD1. The junction had 8 bases not matched to a gene; V was cut back by 2 bases and J by 6 bases. Germline V gene lookup returns CDR1 SGHNT and CDR2 YYREEE (reference sequence). The CDR3 totals 14 residues. The chain's CDR3 is CASSFGDRSPEQYV. DNA for the CDR3: TGTGCCAGCAGCTTCGGGGACAGAAGTCCCGAGCAGTACGTC.

This chain uses TRBV27 with TRBJ2-5; 7 nucleotides align to TRBD2. Per the germline V gene, CDR1 is MNHEY and CDR2 is SMNVEV (reference sequence). V was pared by 5 bases and J by 9 bases, with 12 bases of the junction left unmatched. The CDR3 sequence is 14 residues long. The CDR3: CASSLQIGRESQYF. The CDR3 coding sequence is TGTGCCAGCAGTCTGCAAATAGGGAGGGAGTCCCAGTACTTC.

J is TRBJ2-4 and V is TRBV6-6; D possibly corresponds to TRBD2 (6 bases). The V and J ends lost 10 bases and 2 bases respectively, with 18 bases between them. The CDR3 extends over 15 amino acids. Germline V CDR1 and CDR2: MNHNY, SVGAGI (reference sequence). The CDR3 sequence is CATLRRDGPKNIQYF. The CDR3 region has the DNA TGTGCCACCCTCCGGAGGGATGGACCCAAAAACATTCAGTACTTC.

In its sample, this clonotype was seen a few times. The chain combines TRBV27 with TRBJ1-6; D is possibly TRBD1 (5 bases). Per germline, CDR1 MNHEY and CDR2 SMNVEV (reference sequence). The CDR3 sequence is 13 residues long. Trimming pared 8 bases from V and 5 bases from J, leaving 10 bases between. The CDR3 sequence is CASGAEDNSPLHF. CDR3 DNA: TGTGCCAGCGGGGCAGAAGATAATTCACCCCTCCACTTT.

This clonotype was picked up many times. The genes are TRBV7-9 and TRBJ2-2; D not certain. Trimming shortened V by 1 base and J by 1 base, and 13 bases separated the two germline ends. There are 17 residues in the CDR3. The V gene's germline CDR1 is SEHNR and CDR2 FQNEAQ (reference sequence). CDR3: CASSLGGAQRNTGELFF. The DNA of the CDR3 is TGTGCCAGCAGCTTAGGCGGTGCGCAGAGGAACACCGGGGAGCTGTTTTTT.

In its sample, this clonotype was seen many times. V and J are TRBV7-8 and TRBJ2-7; D is unresolved. Germline V gives CDR1 SGHVS, CDR2 FQNEAQ. V was pared by 5 bases and J by 1 base, with 12 bases between. The length of the CDR3 is 14 residues. In DNA, the CDR3 is TGTGCCAGCAGCCAGCCCGGAGAATCCTACGAGCAGTACTTC. Its protein is CASSQPGESYEQYF.

The gene calls are TRBV11-2 and TRBJ2-1; a possible D gene is TRBD2 (5 bases). This CDR3 comprises 20 residues. V dropped 4 bases and J dropped 1 base, with 26 bases sitting between them. Germline V gene data show CDR1 as SGHAT and CDR2 as FQNNGV. DNA of the CDR3: TGTGCCAGCAGCTCCTACTCCCTTGAGGGATCGATGGGATCCTACAATGAGCAGTTCTTC. As protein: CASSSYSLEGSMGSYNEQFF.

This clonotype was seen once. Mismatch with germline at one junction end may stem from a read error. The chain joins TRBV6-5 to TRBJ1-2; no clear D. Per germline, CDR1 MNHEY and CDR2 SVGAGI. The length of the CDR3 is 13 residues. CDR3 amino acids: CASRERPNYDYTF. CDR3 coding DNA: TGTGCCAGCAGGGAACGGCCTAACTATGACTACACCTTC.

The chain combines TRBV15 with TRBJ2-5, with 9 nucleotides matching TRBD1. The germline CDR1 and CDR2 sequences are LNHNV and YYDKDF (reference sequence). The CDR3 has 16 amino acids. With V trimmed by 1 base and J by 4 bases, 7 bases remained unmatched. The CDR3: CATSRVRDRDRETQYF. Written as DNA, the CDR3 is TGTGCCACCAGCAGAGTTAGGGACAGGGACCGAGAGACCCAGTACTTC.

The table lists this clonotype with a few counts. V and J are TRBV7-2 and TRBJ1-2; 10 bases are a match to TRBD1. Germline V lookup: CDR1 SGHTA, CDR2 FQGNSA. The V and J ends lost 3 bases and 3 bases, in that order; junction bases with no gene match: 10. CDR3 length equals 17 residues. This CDR3 reads CASSFRGQGPLDYGYTF. The CDR3 DNA is TGTGCCAGCAGCTTTAGGGGACAGGGGCCCTTGGACTATGGCTACACCTTC.

The chain employs TRBV6-2 or TRBV6-3 and TRBJ2-5; unclear D gene. The germline V gene encodes CDR1 MNHEY and CDR2 SVGEGT. V was cut by 7 bases and J by 5 bases, with 8 bases left in between. The CDR3 has 11 amino acids. The CDR3 loop reads CASNSPETQYF. DNA of the CDR3: TGTGCCAGCAACTCACCGGAGACCCAGTACTTC.

The chain couples TRBV5-5 to TRBJ1-1, with unresolved D. The germline CDR1 and CDR2 sequences are SGHKS and YYEKEE (reference sequence). CDR3 length equals 15 residues. V was clipped by 0 bases and J by 1 base, with 10 bases between them. The CDR3, as DNA: TGTGCCAGCAGCTTGGCTTTGGTACAGAACACTGAAGCTTTCTTT. This encodes CASSLALVQNTEAFF.

This clonotype was detected a few times. The CDR3 is CASSLGRGAGANVLTF. For the CDR3, the DNA is TGTGCCAGCAGCTTAGGAAGGGGGGCTGGGGCCAACGTCCTGACTTTC. The J gene is TRBJ2-6, the V gene TRBV7-8; perhaps D is TRBD1 or TRBD2 (6 bases each). The V end was cut by 1 base, the J end by 2 bases, with 9 bases between. There are 16 residues in the CDR3. The germline CDR1 and CDR2 sequences are SGHVS and FQNEAQ.

This clonotype has only a few counts. The V and J genes are TRBV7-8 and TRBJ2-1; 10 bases are a match to TRBD2. Per germline, CDR1 SGHVS and CDR2 FQNEAQ. J lost 3 bases, V lost 6 bases, and 11 bases had no gene match. The CDR3 totals 17 residues. CDR3 coding DNA: TGTGCCAGCAGTTCACCGAAAGCGGGGGGGAACTACAATGAGCAGTTCTTC. Residues: CASSSPKAGGNYNEQFF.

This clonotype was detected a few times. The chain uses TRBV4-1 and TRBJ1-2, with a weak D call TRBD1 (6 bases). Germline CDR1 is MGHRA and CDR2 is YSYEKL. V gave up 1 base and J gave up 7 bases, with 16 bases separating them. The length of the CDR3 is 15 residues. CDR3 nucleotides: TGCGCCAGCAGCCAAGGGCCCCAGGGGAGTGGTGGCTACACCTTC. Translated: CASSQGPQGSGGYTF.

This clonotype appeared a few times. The J gene is TRBJ2-2, the V gene TRBV7-3, with TRBD1 as a possible D gene (5 bases). Germline loops: CDR1 SGHTA, CDR2 FQGTGA. The CDR3 covers 14 residues. V shed 3 bases and J shed 4 bases, with 9 bases lying between them. In DNA, the CDR3 is TGTGCCAGCAGCTTCTTCGACAGCACCGGGGAGCTGTTTTTT. The encoded protein is CASSFFDSTGELFF.

This clonotype was seen at least ten times. The genes are TRBV7-6 and TRBJ2-7, with D uncertain. CDR3 length equals 14 residues. V lost 2 bases, J lost 2 bases, and 10 bases lay in between. In germline, CDR1 is SGHVS, CDR2 FNYEAQ. CDR3 DNA: TGTGCCAGCAGCTTAAGGTCATCCGCCTACGAGCAGTACTTC. Its translation is CASSLRSSAYEQYF. The full variable domain, rest sourced from reference TRBV7-6 and TRBJ2-7, is GAGVSQSPRYKVTKRGQDVALRCDPISGHVSLYWYRQALGQGPEFLTYFNYEAQQDKSGLPNDRFSAERPEGSISTLTIQRTEQRDSAMYRCASSLRSSAYEQYFGPGTRLTVT.

The rearrangement links TRBV2 to TRBJ1-2, with D tentatively TRBD1 (6 bases). Germline V gene sequence: CDR1 SNHLY, CDR2 FYNNEI. Trimming removed 6 bases from V and 3 bases from J, with 17 bases in between. The CDR3 runs 15 residues. CDR3 sequence: CASRTGTLRDYGYTF. DNA for the CDR3: TGTGCCAGCAGGACCGGGACACTTAGGGACTATGGCTACACCTTC. Full variable domain (missing parts from reference TRBV2 and TRBJ1-2): EPEVTQTPSHQVTQMGQEVILRCVPISNHLYFYWYRQILGQKVEFLVSFYNNEISEKSEIFDDQFSVERPDGSNFTLKIRSTKLEDSAMYFCASRTGTLRDYGYTFGSGTRLTVV.

In this sample, this clonotype turned up a few times. The CDR3 protein is CASSDLARTQYF. In DNA, the CDR3 is TGTGCCAGCAGTGACCTAGCGAGGACGCAGTATTTT. V gene TRBV7-9 combines with J gene TRBJ2-3, with D perhaps TRBD2 (6 bases). The CDR3 is 12 amino acids. Germline V gene lookup returns CDR1 SEHNR and CDR2 FQNEAQ (reference sequence). Trimming took 6 bases from V and 9 from J, leaving 13 bases between them.

The sample holds many counts of this clonotype. This rearrangement joins TRBV7-6 to TRBJ1-1; TRBD1 is a possible D gene (6 bases). The ends were cut back, 2 bases at V and 0 bases at J, with 22 bases in the middle. There are 19 residues in the CDR3. Germline V gene lookup returns CDR1 SGHVS and CDR2 FNYEAQ. The CDR3 DNA reads as TGTGCCAGCAGCTTATGGGGCGGGGGGGGCGGTAGTCTGAACACTGAAGCTTTCTTT. It translates to CASSLWGGGGGSLNTEAFF.

This clonotype has more than one count but fewer than ten. This chain joins TRBV25-1 and TRBJ1-4, with 7 nucleotides matching TRBD1. V lost 8 bases to trimming and J lost 3 bases; unmatched junction nucleotides: 3. Germline CDR1 is MGHDK and CDR2 is SYGVNS. This CDR3 is 13 amino acids long. The DNA of the CDR3 is TGTGCCAGCTCCGACAGGGCTAATGAAAAACTGTTTTTT. As protein: CASSDRANEKLFF.

This rearrangement joins TRBV10-3 to TRBJ1-2; 11 positions match TRBD1. This CDR3 spans 16 amino acids. Germline-derived CDR1 and CDR2 are ENHRY and SYGVKD. V shed 4 bases and J 2 bases; nucleotides not matched to a gene: 6. The CDR3 nucleotides read TGTGCCATCAGTGGTATGGGGGACAGGGGGAACTATGGCTACACCTTC. Its protein product is CAISGMGDRGNYGYTF.

This chain links TRBV5-4 with TRBJ1-4; TRBD1 matches 8 bases. This CDR3 comprises 15 residues. CDR1 and CDR2 (germline): SGHNT, YYREEE (reference sequence). Trimming cost V 4 bases and J 3 bases; bases outside gene matches: 5. CDR3 DNA: TGTGCCAGCAGCGGAACAGGGGGGTCTAATGAAAAACTGTTTTTT. This codes for CASSGTGGSNEKLFF.

The V call is TRBV27, the J call TRBJ2-2; D might be TRBD1 or TRBD2, each matching 7 bases. CDR1 MNHEY and CDR2 SMNVEV come from the germline V gene (reference sequence). The CDR3 length is 16 residues. V was cut by 0 bases and J by 4 bases, with 12 bases left in between. CDR3 sequence (DNA): TGTGCCAGCAGTTTATCCCGCAGGGGGGGCACCGGGGAGCTGTTTTTT. This translates into CASSLSRRGGTGELFF.